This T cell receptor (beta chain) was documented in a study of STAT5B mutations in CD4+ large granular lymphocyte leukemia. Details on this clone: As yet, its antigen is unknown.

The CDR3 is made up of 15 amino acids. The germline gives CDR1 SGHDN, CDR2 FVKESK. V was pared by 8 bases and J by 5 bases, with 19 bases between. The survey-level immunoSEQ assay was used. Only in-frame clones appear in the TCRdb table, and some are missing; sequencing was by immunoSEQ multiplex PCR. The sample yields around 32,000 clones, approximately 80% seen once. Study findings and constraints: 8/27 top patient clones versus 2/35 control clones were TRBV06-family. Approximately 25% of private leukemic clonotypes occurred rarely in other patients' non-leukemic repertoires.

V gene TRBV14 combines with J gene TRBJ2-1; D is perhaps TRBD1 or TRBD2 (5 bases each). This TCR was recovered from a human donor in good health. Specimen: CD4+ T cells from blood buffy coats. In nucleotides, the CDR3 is TGTGCCAGCCATCCGTGGGTCCGGGACGACAATGAGCAGTTCTTC. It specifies CASHPWVRDDNEQFF.